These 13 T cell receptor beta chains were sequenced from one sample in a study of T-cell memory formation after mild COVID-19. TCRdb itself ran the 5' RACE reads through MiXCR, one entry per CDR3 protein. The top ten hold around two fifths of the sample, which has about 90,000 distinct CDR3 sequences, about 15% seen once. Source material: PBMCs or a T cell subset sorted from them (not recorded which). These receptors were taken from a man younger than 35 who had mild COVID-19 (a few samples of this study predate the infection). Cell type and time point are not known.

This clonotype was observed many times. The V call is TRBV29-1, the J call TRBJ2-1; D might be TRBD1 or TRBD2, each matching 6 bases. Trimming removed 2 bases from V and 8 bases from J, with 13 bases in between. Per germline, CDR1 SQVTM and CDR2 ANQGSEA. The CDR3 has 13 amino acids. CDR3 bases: TGCAGCGTTGAACATCACAGGGAGGATGAGCAGTTCTTC. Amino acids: CSVEHHREDEQFF.

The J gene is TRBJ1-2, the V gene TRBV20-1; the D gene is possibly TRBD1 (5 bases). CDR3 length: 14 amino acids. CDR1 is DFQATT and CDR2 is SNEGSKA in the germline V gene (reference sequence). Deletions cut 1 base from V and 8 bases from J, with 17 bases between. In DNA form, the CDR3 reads TGCAGTGCTAGAGGGCAGGGAGGGTTAGGGGGCTACACCTTC. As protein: CSARGQGGLGGYTF.

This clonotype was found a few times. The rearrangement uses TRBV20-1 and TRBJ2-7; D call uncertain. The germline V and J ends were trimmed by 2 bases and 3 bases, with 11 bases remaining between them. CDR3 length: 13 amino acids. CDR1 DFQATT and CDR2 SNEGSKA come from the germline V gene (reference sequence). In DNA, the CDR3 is TGCAGTGCTAGATTTGGAGAGAGCTACGAGCAGTACTTC. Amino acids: CSARFGESYEQYF.

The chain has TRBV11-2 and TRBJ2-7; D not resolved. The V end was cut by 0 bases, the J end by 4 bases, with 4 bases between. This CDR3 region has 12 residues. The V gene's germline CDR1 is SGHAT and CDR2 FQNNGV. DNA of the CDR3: TGTGCCAGCAGCTTAGATTGGTACGAGCAGTACTTC. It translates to CASSLDWYEQYF.

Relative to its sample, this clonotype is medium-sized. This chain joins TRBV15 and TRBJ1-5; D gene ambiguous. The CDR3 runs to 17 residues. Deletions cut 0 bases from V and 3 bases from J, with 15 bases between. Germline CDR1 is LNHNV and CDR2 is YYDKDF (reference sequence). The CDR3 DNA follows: TGTGCCACCAGCAGAGAATGGGCCGTTCCGTTCAATCAGCCCCAGCATTTT. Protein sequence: CATSREWAVPFNQPQHF.

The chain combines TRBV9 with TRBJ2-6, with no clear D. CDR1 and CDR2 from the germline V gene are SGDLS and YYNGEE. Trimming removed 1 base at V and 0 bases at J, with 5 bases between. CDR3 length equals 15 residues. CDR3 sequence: CASSVSSSGANVLTF. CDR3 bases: TGTGCCAGCAGCGTATCAAGCTCTGGGGCCAACGTCCTGACTTTC.

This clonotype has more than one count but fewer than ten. For the CDR3, the DNA is TGCGCCAGCAGCCAAGATCGTAGCGGGATAAGCACAGATACGCAGTATTTT. It codes for CASSQDRSGISTDTQYF. J is TRBJ2-3 and V is TRBV4-1, with 8 nucleotides matching TRBD2. The ends lost 0 bases at V and 0 bases at J; junction bases unmatched: 5. There are 17 residues in the CDR3. The germline CDR1 and CDR2 sequences are MGHRA and YSYEKL.

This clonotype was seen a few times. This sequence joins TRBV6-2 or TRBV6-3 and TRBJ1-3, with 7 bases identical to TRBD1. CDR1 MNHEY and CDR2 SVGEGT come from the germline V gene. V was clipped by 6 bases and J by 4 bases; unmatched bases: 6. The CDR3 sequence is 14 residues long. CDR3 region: CASSSPTGGNTIYF. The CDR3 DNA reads TGTGCCAGCAGCTCACCGACAGGGGGAAACACCATATATTTT.

The CDR3 sequence is CASSLTHGPGGTDTQYF. The CDR3 region has the DNA TGTGCCAGCAGCTTAACACACGGGCCAGGAGGCACAGATACGCAGTATTTT. V gene TRBV7-3 combines with J gene TRBJ2-3; D gene unclear. The V gene lost 0 bases and the J gene lost 1 base, with 14 bases spanning the gap. This CDR3 spans 17 amino acids. In germline, CDR1 is SGHTA, CDR2 FQGTGA. Looking up the rest from reference TRBV7-3 and TRBJ2-3 gives the full variable domain: GAGVSQTPSNKVTEKGKYVELRCDPISGHTALYWYRQSLGQGPEFLIYFQGTGAADDSGLPNDRFFAVRPEGSVSTLKIQRTERGDSAVYLCASSLTHGPGGTDTQYFGPGTRLTVL.

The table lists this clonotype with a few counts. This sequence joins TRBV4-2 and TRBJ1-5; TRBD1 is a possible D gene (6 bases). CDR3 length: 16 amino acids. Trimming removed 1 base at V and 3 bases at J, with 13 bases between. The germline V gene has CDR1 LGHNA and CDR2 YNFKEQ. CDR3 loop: CASSQAAGAYNQPQHF. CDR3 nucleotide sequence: TGTGCCAGCAGCCAAGCTGCAGGGGCCTACAATCAGCCCCAGCATTTT.

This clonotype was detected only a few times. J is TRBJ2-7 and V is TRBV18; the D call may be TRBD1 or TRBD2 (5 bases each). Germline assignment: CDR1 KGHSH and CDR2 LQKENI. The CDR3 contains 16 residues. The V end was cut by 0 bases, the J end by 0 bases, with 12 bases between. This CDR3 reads CASSPPEGRLSYEQYF. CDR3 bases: TGTGCCAGCTCACCACCTGAGGGACGGCTCTCCTACGAGCAGTACTTC.

CDR3 residues: CASSDPGTGLGTEAFF. CDR3 nucleotide sequence: TGCGCCAGCAGCGATCCCGGGACAGGGCTGGGCACTGAAGCTTTCTTT. The chain links TRBV4-1 to TRBJ1-1; 9 bases are shared with TRBD1. From germline, CDR1 is MGHRA and CDR2 YSYEKL. This CDR3 is built from 16 residues. V was clipped by 5 bases and J by 4 bases; unmatched bases: 11.

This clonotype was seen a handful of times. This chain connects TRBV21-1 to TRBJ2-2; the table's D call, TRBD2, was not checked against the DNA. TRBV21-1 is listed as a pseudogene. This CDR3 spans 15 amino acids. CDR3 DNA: TGTGCCAGCAGCGGACTGACTCCTAACACCGGGGAGCTGTTTTTT. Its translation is CASSGLTPNTGELFF.